This T cell receptor beta chain was documented in a study of T cells in Graves' hyperthyroidism and ophthalmopathy. Broader study findings: Blood also contained most expanded thyroid clonotypes above 0.001.

This clonotype has a single count. No antigen is known for it. Amplification targeted TCR beta CDR3 regions from RNA transcripts. TCR CDR3 underwent first-round RT-PCR with the HTBI primer set. From the multiplex PCR reads, TCRdb called clonotypes with MiXCR, one entry per CDR3 protein. This table holds fewer than 350,000 distinct CDR3 sequences, 15% to 20% found once. Absence of ophthalmopathy progression within 18 months defined stable Graves' hyperthyroidism. The material sequenced was blood. This sequence was found in a woman aged 45 to 65 with Graves' hyperthyroidism.

The CDR3 DNA reads TGTGCCAGCAGTGAGGACCCAGGGAATTCACCCCTCCACTTT. Protein: CASSEDPGNSPLHF. This chain connects TRBV6-1 to TRBJ1-6; D possibly corresponds to TRBD1 (5 bases). Germline values: CDR1 MNHNS, CDR2 SASEGT. This CDR3 has 14 amino acids. Trimming cost V 3 bases and J 7 bases, with 10 bases left between them.